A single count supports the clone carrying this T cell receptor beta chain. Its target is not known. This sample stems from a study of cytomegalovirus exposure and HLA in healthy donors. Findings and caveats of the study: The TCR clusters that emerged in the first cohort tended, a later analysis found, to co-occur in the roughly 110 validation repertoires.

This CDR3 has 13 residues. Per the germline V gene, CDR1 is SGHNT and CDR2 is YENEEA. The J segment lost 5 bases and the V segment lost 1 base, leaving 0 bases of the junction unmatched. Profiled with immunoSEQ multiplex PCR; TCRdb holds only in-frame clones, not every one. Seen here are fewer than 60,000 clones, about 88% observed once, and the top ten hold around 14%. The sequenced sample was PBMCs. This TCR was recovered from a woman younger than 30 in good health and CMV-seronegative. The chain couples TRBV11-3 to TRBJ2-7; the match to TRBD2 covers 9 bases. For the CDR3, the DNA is TGTGCCAGCAGCTTAGGACTAGCGGACGAGCAGTACTTC. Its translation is CASSLGLADEQYF. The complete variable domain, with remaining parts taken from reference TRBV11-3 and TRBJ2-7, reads EAGVVQSPRYKIIEKKQPVAFWCNPISGHNTLYWYLQNLGQGPELLIRYENEEAVDDSQLPKDRFSAERLKGVDSTLKIQPAELGDSAVYLCASSLGLADEQYFGPGTRLTVT.